A selection of T cell receptor beta chains follows, all from one sample in a study of beta chain features in type 1 diabetes. Using immunoSEQ multiplex PCR, the repertoire was profiled, and TCRdb retains in-frame clones only, with some absent. The table lists 200,000 to 300,000 clones, roughly 30% of them singletons, with around 4% in the top ten. Specimen: central memory CD4+ T cells from blood. The origin of the receptors is a man between 25 and 39 years old in good health. Both conserved end residues are part of each CDR3. D genes are given only for firm matches. Size is omitted from some rows. Given values are once, few, many or a class for expanded clones.

>TRBV27|TRBJ1-5|-|few
CASTSLRDGSNQPQHF
TGTGCCAGCACCAGCCTGAGGGACGGAAGTAATCAGCCCCAGCATTTT
>TRBV10-3|TRBJ2-3|-|-
CAIRGAGPSTDTQYF
TGTGCCATCAGGGGAGCGGGCCCAAGCACAGATACGCAGTATTTT
>TRBV27|TRBJ2-1|-|-
CASSFISPRGNNEQFF
TGTGCCAGCAGTTTTATTAGCCCCCGGGGAAACAATGAGCAGTTCTTC
>TRBV2|TRBJ2-7|-|-
CASKNSIVYEQYF
TGTGCCAGCAAAAATAGCATTGTCTACGAGCAGTACTTC
>TRBV6-1|TRBJ2-7|-|few
CASSEGMSSYEQYF
TGTGCCAGCAGTGAAGGAATGAGCAGCTACGAGCAGTACTTC
>TRBV2|TRBJ1-6|TRBD1|-
CASRLGQLNSPLHF
TGTGCCAGCAGGTTGGGACAGCTTAATTCACCCCTCCACTTT
>TRBV6-5|TRBJ1-2|-|-
CASTLGAGGYGYTF
TGTGCCAGCACCCTGGGGGCGGGAGGCTATGGCTACACCTTC
>TRBV5-6|TRBJ2-5|-|-
CASSTESGVRETQYF
TGTGCCAGCAGCACGGAATCCGGAGTGAGAGAGACCCAGTACTTC
>TRBV29-1|TRBJ1-2|-|few
CSVALQEVDGYTF
TGCAGCGTTGCCCTCCAGGAGGTGGATGGCTACACCTTC
>TRBV5-4|TRBJ2-5|TRBD1|-
CASSTGQGKMEETQYF
TGTGCCAGCAGCACAGGACAGGGGAAGATGGAGGAGACCCAGTACTTC